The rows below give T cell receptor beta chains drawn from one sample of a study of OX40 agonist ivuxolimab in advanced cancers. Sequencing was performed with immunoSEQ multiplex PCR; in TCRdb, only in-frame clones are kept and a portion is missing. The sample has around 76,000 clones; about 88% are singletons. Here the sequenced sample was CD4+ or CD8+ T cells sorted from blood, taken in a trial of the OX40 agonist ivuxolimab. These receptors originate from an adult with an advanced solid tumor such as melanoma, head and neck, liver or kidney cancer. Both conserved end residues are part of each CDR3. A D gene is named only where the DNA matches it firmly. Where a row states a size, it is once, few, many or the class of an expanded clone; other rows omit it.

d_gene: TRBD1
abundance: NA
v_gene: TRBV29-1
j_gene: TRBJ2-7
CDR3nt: TGCAGCGGCCACAGGGGGTACGAGCAGTACTTC
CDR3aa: CSGHRGYEQYF

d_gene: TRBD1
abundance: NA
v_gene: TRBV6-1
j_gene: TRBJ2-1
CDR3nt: TGTGCCAGCAGTCCCGGGACAGGGGGGACTCATGAGCAGTTCTTC
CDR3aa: CASSPGTGGTHEQFF

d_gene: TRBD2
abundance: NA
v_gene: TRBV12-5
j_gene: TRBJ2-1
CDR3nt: TGTGCTAGTGGTTTGGCGGGGGGGACTAGAGGGTACAATGAGCAGTTCTTC
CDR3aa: CASGLAGGTRGYNEQFF

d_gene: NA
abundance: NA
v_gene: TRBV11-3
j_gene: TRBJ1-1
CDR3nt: TGTGCCAGCAGCTTTACAGTCATGAACACTGAAGCTTTCTTT
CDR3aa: CASSFTVMNTEAFF

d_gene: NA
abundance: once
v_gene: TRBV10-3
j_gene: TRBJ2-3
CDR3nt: TGTGCCATCAGTGAGTCTGAAGTAGATACGCAGTATTTT
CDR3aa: CAISESEVDTQYF

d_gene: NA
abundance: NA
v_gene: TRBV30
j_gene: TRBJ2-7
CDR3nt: TGTGCCTGGACCGGGGGAAGCTACGAGCAGTACTTC
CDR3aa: CAWTGGSYEQYF

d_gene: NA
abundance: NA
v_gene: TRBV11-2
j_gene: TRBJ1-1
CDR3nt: TGTGCCAGCAGCTTACGGTCAGTTGCCACTGAAGCTTTCTTT
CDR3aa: CASSLRSVATEAFF

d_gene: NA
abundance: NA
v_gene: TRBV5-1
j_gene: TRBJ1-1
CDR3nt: TGCGCCAGCAGCTTGGCTGGGGGCGGCACTGAAGCTTTCTTT
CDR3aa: CASSLAGGGTEAFF

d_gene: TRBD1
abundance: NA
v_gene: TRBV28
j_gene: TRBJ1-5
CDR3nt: TGTGCCAGCAGCCGGGACAGGGGGCGAGGCAATCAGCCCCAGCATTTT
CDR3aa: CASSRDRGRGNQPQHF

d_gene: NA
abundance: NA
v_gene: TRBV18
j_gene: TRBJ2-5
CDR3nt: TGTGCCAGCTCACCACCAAGTCGGGTAACCCAGTACTTC
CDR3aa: CASSPPSRVTQYF

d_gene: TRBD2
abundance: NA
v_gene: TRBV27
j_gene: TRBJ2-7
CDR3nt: TGTGCCAGCAGTGTGACTAGCGGGGCCTCCTACGAGCAGTACTTC
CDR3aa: CASSVTSGASYEQYF